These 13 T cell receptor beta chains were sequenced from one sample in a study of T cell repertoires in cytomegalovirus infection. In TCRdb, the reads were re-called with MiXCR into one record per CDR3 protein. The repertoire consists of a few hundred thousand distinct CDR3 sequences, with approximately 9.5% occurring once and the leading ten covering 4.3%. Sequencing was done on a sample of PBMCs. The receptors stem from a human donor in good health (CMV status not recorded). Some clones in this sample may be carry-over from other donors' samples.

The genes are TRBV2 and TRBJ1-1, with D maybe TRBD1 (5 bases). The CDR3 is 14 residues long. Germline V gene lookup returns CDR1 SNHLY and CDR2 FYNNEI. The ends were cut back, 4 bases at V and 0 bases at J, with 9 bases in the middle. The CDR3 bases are TGTGCCAGCAGTGGGGGACTGCTGAACACTGAAGCTTTCTTT. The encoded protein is CASSGGLLNTEAFF.

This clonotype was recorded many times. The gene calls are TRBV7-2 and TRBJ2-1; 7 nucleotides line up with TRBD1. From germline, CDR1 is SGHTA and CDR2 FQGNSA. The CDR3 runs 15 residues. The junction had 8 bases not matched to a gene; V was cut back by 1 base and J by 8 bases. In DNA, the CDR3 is TGTGCCAGCAGCTTAGGACAGGGCGGAGGAGATGAGCAGTTCTTC. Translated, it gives CASSLGQGGGDEQFF.

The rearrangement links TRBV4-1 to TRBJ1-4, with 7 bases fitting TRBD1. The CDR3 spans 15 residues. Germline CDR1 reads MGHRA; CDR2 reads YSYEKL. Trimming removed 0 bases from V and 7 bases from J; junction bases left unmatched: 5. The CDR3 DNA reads TGCGCCAGCAGCCAAGATCAGGGGGGTAGTGAAAAACTGTTTTTT. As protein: CASSQDQGGSEKLFF.

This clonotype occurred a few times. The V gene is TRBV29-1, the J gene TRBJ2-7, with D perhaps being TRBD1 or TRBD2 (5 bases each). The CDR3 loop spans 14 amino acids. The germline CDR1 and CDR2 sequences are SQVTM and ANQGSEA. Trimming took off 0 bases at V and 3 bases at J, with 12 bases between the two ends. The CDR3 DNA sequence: TGCAGCGTTGAAGAGGACGATGGGGGCTACGAGCAGTACTTC. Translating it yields CSVEEDDGGYEQYF.

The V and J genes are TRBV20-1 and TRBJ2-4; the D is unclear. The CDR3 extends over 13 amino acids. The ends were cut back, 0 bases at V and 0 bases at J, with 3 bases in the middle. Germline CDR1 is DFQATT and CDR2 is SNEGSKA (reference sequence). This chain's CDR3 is CSARDLAKNIQYF. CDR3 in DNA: TGCAGTGCTAGAGACCTAGCCAAAAACATTCAGTACTTC.

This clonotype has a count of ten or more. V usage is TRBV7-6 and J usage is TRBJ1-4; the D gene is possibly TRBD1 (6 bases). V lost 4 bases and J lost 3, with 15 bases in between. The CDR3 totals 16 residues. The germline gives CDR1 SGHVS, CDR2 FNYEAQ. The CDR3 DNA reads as TGTGCCAGCAGCTCAGAAGGACAGCGGGCTAATGAAAAACTGTTTTTT. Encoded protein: CASSSEGQRANEKLFF.

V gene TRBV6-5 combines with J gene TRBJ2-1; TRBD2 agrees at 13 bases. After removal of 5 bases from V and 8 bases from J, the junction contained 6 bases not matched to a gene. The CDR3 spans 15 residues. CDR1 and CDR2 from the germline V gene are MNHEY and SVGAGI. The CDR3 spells CASSKGTSGKDEQFF. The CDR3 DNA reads TGTGCCAGCAGTAAGGGGACTAGCGGGAAGGATGAGCAGTTCTTC.

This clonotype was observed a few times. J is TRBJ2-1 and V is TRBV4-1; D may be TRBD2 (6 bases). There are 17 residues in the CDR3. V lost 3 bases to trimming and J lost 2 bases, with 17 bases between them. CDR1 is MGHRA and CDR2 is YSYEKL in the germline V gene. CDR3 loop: CASSQEGWGVTYNEQFF. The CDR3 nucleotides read TGCGCCAGCAGCCAGGAAGGTTGGGGGGTCACCTACAATGAGCAGTTCTTC.

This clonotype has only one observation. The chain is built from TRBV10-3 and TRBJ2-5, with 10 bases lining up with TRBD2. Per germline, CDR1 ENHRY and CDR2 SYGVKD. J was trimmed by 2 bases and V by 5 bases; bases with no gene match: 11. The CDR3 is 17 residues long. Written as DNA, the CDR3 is TGTGCCATCAGTTACGGGACTAGCGCGACTCCACAAGAGACCCAGTACTTC. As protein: CAISYGTSATPQETQYF.

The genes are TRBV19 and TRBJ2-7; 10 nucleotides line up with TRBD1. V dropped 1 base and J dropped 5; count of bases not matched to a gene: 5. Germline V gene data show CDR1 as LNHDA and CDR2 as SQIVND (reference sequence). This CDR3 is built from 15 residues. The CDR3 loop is CASSIGGTGAHEQYF. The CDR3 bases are TGTGCCAGTAGTATAGGAGGGACAGGGGCCCACGAGCAGTACTTC.

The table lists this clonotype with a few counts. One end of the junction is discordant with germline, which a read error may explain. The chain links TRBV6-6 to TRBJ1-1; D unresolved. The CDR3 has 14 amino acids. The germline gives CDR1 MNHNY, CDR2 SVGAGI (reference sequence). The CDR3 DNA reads TGTGCCAGCAGCCCCGGACCCCCGAACCCTGAAGCTTTCTTT. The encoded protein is CASSPGPPNPEAFF.

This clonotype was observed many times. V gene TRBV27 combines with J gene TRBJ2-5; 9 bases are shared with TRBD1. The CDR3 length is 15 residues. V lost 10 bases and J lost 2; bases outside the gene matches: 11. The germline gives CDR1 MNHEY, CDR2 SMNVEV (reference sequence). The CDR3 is CATVSAGTGQETQYF. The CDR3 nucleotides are TGTGCCACCGTCTCAGCCGGGACAGGGCAAGAGACCCAGTACTTC.

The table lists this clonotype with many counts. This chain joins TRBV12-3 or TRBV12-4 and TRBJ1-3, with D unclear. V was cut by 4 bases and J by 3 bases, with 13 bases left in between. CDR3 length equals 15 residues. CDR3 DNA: TGTGCCAGCAGTTCGACTGGATTGAGTGGAAACACCATATATTTT. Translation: CASSSTGLSGNTIYF.